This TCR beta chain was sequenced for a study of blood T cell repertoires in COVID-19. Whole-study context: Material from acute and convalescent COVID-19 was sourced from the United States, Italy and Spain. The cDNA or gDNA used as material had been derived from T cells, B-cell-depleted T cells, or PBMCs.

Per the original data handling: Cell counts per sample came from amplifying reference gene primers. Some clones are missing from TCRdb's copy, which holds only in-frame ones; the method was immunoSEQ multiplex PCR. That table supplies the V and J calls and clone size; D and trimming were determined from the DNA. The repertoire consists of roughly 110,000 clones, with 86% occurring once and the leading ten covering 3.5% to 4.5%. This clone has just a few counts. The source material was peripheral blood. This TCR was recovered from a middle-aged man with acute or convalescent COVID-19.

The CDR3 nucleotides are TGTGCCAGCAGCTTGGCACAGCTGAACACTGAAGCTTTCTTT. Translated, it gives CASSLAQLNTEAFF. This chain uses TRBV7-2 with TRBJ1-1; D is undetermined. Between the trimmed V and J ends, which lost 3 bases and 0 bases, there was a span of 8 bases. Germline assignment: CDR1 SGHTA and CDR2 FQGNSA. The length of the CDR3 is 14 residues.